What follows are 13 T cell receptor beta chains derived from one specimen sequenced in a study of blood T cell repertoires in COVID-19. The data were produced by immunoSEQ multiplex PCR, yet TCRdb's version contains in-frame clones alone and is incomplete. The sample has 150,000 to 200,000 clones, about 84% seen once. The sample taken for sequencing was PBMCs or T cells enriched from blood (not recorded which). The source of these receptors is a man aged 40-49 years who had recovered from COVID-19.

This clone has a count of ten or more. V usage is TRBV19 and J usage is TRBJ2-3; 9 bases agree with TRBD2. The CDR3 sequence is 16 residues long. Germline trimming cut 6 bases from V and 0 bases from J; bases unmatched to any gene: 7. Germline CDR1 is LNHDA and CDR2 is SQIVND (reference sequence). The CDR3 bases are TGTGCCAGTAGGGGGACTAGCCAAACTAGCACAGATACGCAGTATTTT. Amino acid sequence: CASRGTSQTSTDTQYF.

This chain uses TRBV27 with TRBJ2-1; TRBD1 might be the D (7 bases). Between the trimmed V and J ends, which lost 4 bases and 6 bases, there was a span of 22 bases. Per the germline V gene, CDR1 is MNHEY and CDR2 is SMNVEV (reference sequence). This CDR3 region has 17 residues. The CDR3 loop reads CASSSRTGRRVANEQFF. The CDR3, as DNA: TGTGCCAGCAGTTCCCGGACAGGCAGGAGGGTGGCCAATGAGCAGTTCTTC.

The chain has TRBV5-1 and TRBJ2-1; D may be TRBD2 (6 bases). CDR1 is SGHRS, CDR2 YFSETQ, per germline. This CDR3 is built from 15 residues. The V gene lost 0 bases and the J gene lost 8 bases, with 15 bases spanning the gap. For the CDR3, the DNA is TGCGCCAGCAGCTTGGTCACGGGGGAGTATTATGAGCAGTTCTTC. It specifies CASSLVTGEYYEQFF.

This sequence joins TRBV5-1 and TRBJ1-5, with 8 bases fitting TRBD1. Germline CDR1 SGHRS, CDR2 YFSETQ. This CDR3 is built from 14 residues. V lost 4 bases to trimming and J lost 5 bases; unmatched junction nucleotides: 5. The CDR3 region has the DNA TGCGCCAGCAGCACAGGGGGGAGGGATCAGCCCCAGCATTTT. Amino acids: CASSTGGRDQPQHF.

The rearrangement links TRBV4-1 to TRBJ2-2; D is perhaps TRBD2 (5 bases). The CDR3 sequence is 17 residues long. In germline, CDR1 is MGHRA, CDR2 YSYEKL. Between the trimmed V and J ends, which lost 0 bases and 0 bases, there was a span of 11 bases. CDR3 residues: CASSQDKDGANTGELFF. The CDR3 DNA is TGCGCCAGCAGCCAAGATAAAGACGGGGCGAACACCGGGGAGCTGTTTTTT.

The chain carries TRBV18 and TRBJ2-3; the match to TRBD1 covers 10 bases. CDR3 length: 14 residues. The V segment lost 4 bases and the J segment 3 bases; nucleotides outside the gene matches: 1. Looked up from germline, CDR1 is KGHSH and CDR2 is LQKENI. CDR3 nucleotide sequence: TGTGCCAGCTCACTGGGACAGGGGACAGATACGCAGTATTTT. Translation: CASSLGQGTDTQYF.

Only one count was recorded for this clone. The gene calls are TRBV11-2 and TRBJ1-1; a weak D match, TRBD1 (5 bases). The V gene lost 1 base and the J gene lost 5 bases, with 14 bases spanning the gap. The CDR3 consists of 15 residues. Germline CDR1 SGHAT, CDR2 FQNNGV. In nucleotides, the CDR3 is TGTGCCAGCAGCTTAGTTATAGGGGCGGAGACTGAAGCTTTCTTT. Translating gives CASSLVIGAETEAFF.

V and J are TRBV30 and TRBJ1-3; D possibly corresponds to TRBD1 (5 bases). The CDR3 is 14 amino acids. In germline, CDR1 is GTSNPN, CDR2 SVGIG (reference sequence). V was trimmed by 3 bases and J by 2 bases, leaving 11 bases between them. The CDR3 DNA reads as TGTGCCTGGAGCACAGGCTCGACTGGAAACACCATATATTTT. The encoded protein is CAWSTGSTGNTIYF.

The chain has TRBV5-1 and TRBJ2-1; 8 bases match TRBD2. CDR1 and CDR2 (germline): SGHRS, YFSETQ. The CDR3 has 19 residues. The junction had 13 bases not matched to a gene; V was cut back by 2 bases and J by 0 bases. Written as DNA, the CDR3 is TGCGCCAGCAGCTTAATTAGTGGGCGGGGGGTGAGCTCCTACAATGAGCAGTTCTTC. It encodes CASSLISGRGVSSYNEQFF. Complete variable domain (other parts from reference TRBV5-1 and TRBJ2-1): KAGVTQTPRYLIKTRGQQVTLSCSPISGHRSVSWYQQTPGQGLQFLFEYFSETQRNKGNFPGRFSGRQFSNSRSEMNVSTLELGDSALYLCASSLISGRGVSSYNEQFFGPGTRLTVL.

As concerns this clone: At one boundary the junction diverges from the germline segment, which might be a read error. V and J are TRBV6-5 and TRBJ1-1; D gene unclear. CDR1 and CDR2 from the germline V gene are MNHEY and SVGAGI. This CDR3 has 14 residues. DNA for the CDR3: TGTGCCAGCAGGCTCAGGAACCCGAACGCTGAAGCTTTCTTT. Translating gives CASRLRNPNAEAFF.

Here the CDR3 reads CASNPSLGAETQYF. The CDR3 DNA sequence: TGTGCCAGCAACCCCTCTCTAGGGGCGGAGACCCAGTACTTC. The chain couples TRBV2 to TRBJ2-5; TRBD1 is a possible D gene (5 bases). The CDR3 consists of 14 residues. V lost 7 bases and J 5 bases, leaving 17 bases between the germline ends. CDR1 is SNHLY and CDR2 is FYNNEI in the germline V gene. The full variable domain, in which reference TRBV2 and TRBJ2-5 provide the parts outside the CDR3, is EPEVTQTPSHQVTQMGQEVILRCVPISNHLYFYWYRQILGQKVEFLVSFYNNEISEKSEIFDDQFSVERPDGSNFTLKIRSTKLEDSAMYFCASNPSLGAETQYFGPGTRLLVL.

The V call is TRBV7-2, the J call TRBJ2-7, with 7 bases aligning to TRBD1. V lost 5 bases, J lost 6 bases, and 7 bases stayed unmatched. CDR1 and CDR2 (germline): SGHTA, FQGNSA. This CDR3 has 13 amino acids. Here the CDR3 reads CASSTRDRSEQYF. In DNA form, the CDR3 reads TGTGCCAGCAGCACCCGGGACAGAAGCGAGCAGTACTTC. Using reference TRBV7-2 and TRBJ2-7 for the parts outside the CDR3, the full variable domain is GAGVSQSPSNKVTEKGKDVELRCDPISGHTALYWYRQSLGQGLEFLIYFQGNSAPDKSGLPSDRFSAERTGGSVSTLTIQRTQQEDSAVYLCASSTRDRSEQYFGPGTRLTVT.

A few counts support this clone. The CDR3: CASSPSTGSGQPQHF. In nucleotides, the CDR3 is TGTGCCAGCAGCCCGTCGACAGGGTCAGGGCAGCCCCAGCATTTT. V gene TRBV3-1 (or the pseudogene TRBV3-2) combines with J gene TRBJ1-5, with TRBD1 matching over 7 bases. The V and J ends lost 4 bases and 7 bases, in that order; junction bases with no gene match: 10. The germline V gene has CDR1 LGHDT and CDR2 YNNKEL (reference sequence). The length of the CDR3 is 15 residues.